This T cell receptor beta chain appears in the sequencing data of a study of blood T cell repertoires in COVID-19. Using immunoSEQ multiplex PCR, the repertoire was profiled, and TCRdb retains in-frame clones only, with some absent. The sample lists 200,000 to 250,000 clones; around three quarters were seen once. This clone was found a few times. Trimming cost V 4 bases and J 0 bases; bases outside gene matches: 7. This CDR3 has 17 residues. Germline V lookup: CDR1 SNHLY, CDR2 FYNNEI. Sequencing input: peripheral blood. The J gene is TRBJ2-1, the V gene TRBV2; TRBD2 agrees at 9 bases. The TCR was taken from a woman in her seventies with acute or convalescent COVID-19. DNA of the CDR3: TGTGCCAGCAGTGCCCGGGGAGCGGGAGGCTCCTACAATGAGCAGTTCTTC. Amino acids: CASSARGAGGSYNEQFF.